A single sample is the source of the 21 T cell receptor beta chains below, sequenced in a study of glioma-infiltrating T cells after dendritic cell vaccination. The time point was: after dendritic cell vaccination, including at tumor progression/relapse. Measured with immunoSEQ multiplex PCR; TCRdb has only the in-frame clones, and not every one. The sample lists 85,000 to 100,000 clones; 80% were seen once. The input for sequencing was blood, taken after dendritic cell vaccination. The origin of the receptors is a human donor with glioblastoma.

This chain uses TRBV15 with TRBJ2-7; 9 bases line up with TRBD1. The V gene end was trimmed by 6 bases and the J gene end by 7 bases; junction bases not matched to a gene: 7. The germline CDR1 and CDR2 sequences are LNHNV and YYDKDF (reference sequence). CDR3 length equals 13 residues. The CDR3 DNA reads TGTGCCACCAGTCATACAGGGGGCCAGGAGCAGTACTTC. Its protein is CATSHTGGQEQYF.

In regard to this clone: The junction departs from the called germline gene at one end, perhaps through a read error. The chain is built from TRBV5-1 and TRBJ2-7, with TRBD1 identical over 8 bases. The CDR3 totals 16 residues. The V gene's germline CDR1 is SGHRS and CDR2 YFSETQ. This CDR3 is CASSKSIPGQVLEGDF. For the CDR3, the DNA is TGCGCCAGCAGCAAATCGATCCCGGGACAGGTTTTGGAGGGCGACTTC.

The chain combines TRBV30 with TRBJ1-2, with TRBD1 matching over 8 bases. Germline CDR1 GTSNPN, CDR2 SVGIG (reference sequence). V shed 8 bases and J 2 bases; nucleotides not matched to a gene: 1. This CDR3 is 11 amino acids long. The chain's CDR3 is CAGTGNYGYTF. CDR3 sequence (DNA): TGTGCCGGGACAGGAAACTATGGCTACACCTTC.

The rearrangement links TRBV5-4 to TRBJ2-7; the match to TRBD2 covers 8 bases. CDR1 and CDR2 from the germline V gene are SGHNT and YYREEE (reference sequence). The CDR3 runs to 15 residues. Unmatched junction bases numbered 11, after V lost 4 bases and J lost 5 bases. The CDR3 DNA follows: TGTGCCAGCAGCCCGTCGGGGGGGACGATCCACGAGCAGTACTTC. Translating gives CASSPSGGTIHEQYF.

The chain combines TRBV4-1 with TRBJ2-1; 13 bases line up with TRBD2. Germline V lookup: CDR1 MGHRA, CDR2 YSYEKL. V was pared by 6 bases and J by 9 bases, with 5 bases of the junction left unmatched. The CDR3 contains 14 residues. Here the CDR3 DNA reads TGCGCCAGCAGAGGACTAGCGGGGGAGAGTGAGCAGTTCTTC. Its translation: CASRGLAGESEQFF.

The V and J genes are TRBV30 and TRBJ2-1, with D uncertain. From germline, CDR1 is GTSNPN and CDR2 SVGIG (reference sequence). This CDR3 has 11 residues. V lost 4 bases to trimming and J lost 8 bases, with 9 bases between them. CDR3 sequence: CAWMEYHEQFF. Here the CDR3 DNA reads TGTGCCTGGATGGAGTACCATGAGCAGTTCTTC.

The chain joins TRBV19 to TRBJ1-1; TRBD1 aligns across 11 bases. The germline CDR1 and CDR2 sequences are LNHDA and SQIVND (reference sequence). Germline trimming cut 6 bases from V and 3 bases from J; bases unmatched to any gene: 6. The CDR3 contains 15 residues. The CDR3 spells CASRTGQGADTEAFF. In DNA, the CDR3 is TGTGCCAGTAGAACCGGACAGGGGGCAGACACTGAAGCTTTCTTT.

This sequence joins TRBV11-2 and TRBJ2-5, with no clear D. Between the trimmed V and J ends, which lost 1 base and 0 bases, there was a span of 6 bases. The length of the CDR3 is 14 residues. Germline CDR1 and CDR2: SGHAT and FQNNGV. CDR3 nucleotides: TGTGCCAGCAGCTTAGGGGCCGACCAAGAGACCCAGTACTTC. It specifies CASSLGADQETQYF.

This clone came up a few times. J is TRBJ2-3 and V is TRBV10-2, with 8 nucleotides matching TRBD2. J was trimmed by 0 bases and V by 4 bases; bases with no gene match: 0. The CDR3 is 14 residues long. From germline, CDR1 is WSHSY and CDR2 SAAADI. Here the CDR3 reads CASSVAGSTDTQYF. The DNA for the CDR3 is TGCGCCAGCAGTGTAGCGGGGAGCACAGATACGCAGTATTTT.

The chain is built from TRBV10-3 and TRBJ2-3, with D uncertain. Germline-derived CDR1 and CDR2 are ENHRY and SYGVKD. V was clipped by 3 bases and J by 1 base, with 8 bases between them. This CDR3 has 14 residues. The CDR3 DNA reads TGTGCCATCAGTGATTCTCGGGGCACAGATACGCAGTATTTT. Protein: CAISDSRGTDTQYF.

The V call is TRBV5-4, the J call TRBJ2-1; 10 positions match TRBD1. J lost 2 bases, V lost 4 bases, and 6 bases had no gene match. The CDR3 has 16 amino acids. Germline V gene lookup returns CDR1 SGHNT and CDR2 YYREEE (reference sequence). CDR3 residues: CASSLMTGGPYNEQFF. The CDR3 region has the DNA TGTGCCAGCAGCCTGATGACAGGGGGCCCCTACAATGAGCAGTTCTTC. Together with reference TRBV5-4 and TRBJ2-1, the CDR3 gives the full variable domain: ETGVTQSPTHLIKTRGQQVTLRCSSQSGHNTVSWYQQALGQGPQFIFQYYREEENGRGNFPPRFSGLQFPNYSSELNVNALELDDSALYLCASSLMTGGPYNEQFFGPGTRLTVL.

The rearrangement joins TRBV6-1 to TRBJ1-2; D unclear. In germline, CDR1 is MNHNS, CDR2 SASEGT. Trimming pared 2 bases from V and 4 bases from J, leaving 5 bases between. The CDR3 consists of 12 residues. The CDR3: CASSELVYGYTF. The CDR3 DNA reads TGTGCCAGCAGTGAACTTGTCTATGGCTACACCTTC.

This chain links TRBV6-1 with TRBJ1-1; D gene ambiguous. The CDR3 sequence is 13 residues long. The V gene's germline CDR1 is MNHNS and CDR2 SASEGT. V was shortened by 5 bases and J by 3 bases, with 10 bases between the two germline ends. The CDR3 sequence is CASSNAQDTEAFF. The CDR3 DNA reads TGTGCCAGCAGTAACGCTCAGGACACTGAAGCTTTCTTT.

The chain couples TRBV25-1 to TRBJ1-1; 7 bases align to TRBD1. CDR3 size: 16 residues. Per the germline V gene, CDR1 is MGHDK and CDR2 is SYGVNS. V lost 1 base to trimming and J lost 1 base; unmatched junction nucleotides: 6. The CDR3 sequence is CASSEFRTGSNTEAFF. CDR3 bases: TGTGCCAGCAGTGAATTTAGGACAGGATCGAACACTGAAGCTTTCTTT.

This chain joins TRBV30 and TRBJ2-3; D gene ambiguous. V dropped 1 base and J dropped 2 bases, with 4 bases sitting between them. Germline CDR1 is GTSNPN and CDR2 is SVGIG (reference sequence). The CDR3 has 12 amino acids. The CDR3 sequence is CAWSDYTDTQYF. The CDR3 DNA reads as TGTGCCTGGAGTGACTACACAGATACGCAGTATTTT.

The genes are TRBV19 and TRBJ1-2; D call uncertain. The CDR3 loop spans 13 amino acids. Between the trimmed V and J ends, which lost 4 bases and 7 bases, there was a span of 13 bases. Germline V gene data show CDR1 as LNHDA and CDR2 as SQIVND (reference sequence). CDR3: CASSKAERVGYTF. CDR3 nucleotides: TGTGCCAGTAGTAAGGCAGAGAGGGTTGGCTACACCTTC.

The chain carries TRBV6-5 and TRBJ1-1, with TRBD1 as a possible D gene (6 bases). The germline V and J ends were trimmed by 7 bases and 6 bases, with 18 bases remaining between them. Germline CDR1 MNHEY, CDR2 SVGAGI. This CDR3 spans 14 amino acids. CDR3 nucleotides: TGTGCCAGCATTACCCGGGGGGGCCTTCCTGAAGCTTTCTTT. Translating gives CASITRGGLPEAFF.

The chain joins TRBV20-1 to TRBJ1-1, with unresolved D. The germline CDR1 and CDR2 sequences are DFQATT and SNEGSKA (reference sequence). Trimming pared 5 bases from V and 2 bases from J, leaving 6 bases between. CDR3 length: 11 amino acids. The CDR3 is CSASSNTEAFF. CDR3 nucleotides: TGCAGTGCTTCATCAAACACTGAAGCTTTCTTT.

The chain uses TRBV2 and TRBJ2-2, with D tentatively TRBD1 (5 bases). V lost 3 bases and J lost 6, with 11 bases in between. CDR1 SNHLY and CDR2 FYNNEI come from the germline V gene. This CDR3 contains 14 residues. The CDR3 DNA sequence: TGTGCCAGCAGTGACAGGGAATGGGCCGGGGAGCTGTTTTTT. The encoded protein is CASSDREWAGELFF.

CDR3 protein: CASSVGLAGGKTNEQFF. Here the CDR3 DNA reads TGTGCCAGTAGTGTGGGACTAGCGGGGGGTAAGACGAATGAGCAGTTCTTC. J is TRBJ2-1 and V is TRBV19; 15 nucleotides line up with TRBD2. The V gene's germline CDR1 is LNHDA and CDR2 SQIVND (reference sequence). Unmatched junction bases numbered 9, after V lost 5 bases and J lost 7 bases. This CDR3 has 17 residues.

This rearrangement joins TRBV5-1 to TRBJ2-6; maybe TRBD2 (6 bases). The germline CDR1 and CDR2 sequences are SGHRS and YFSETQ. V dropped 1 base and J dropped 4 bases, with 9 bases sitting between them. The CDR3 runs to 15 residues. CDR3: CASSLTGEGANVLTF. DNA for the CDR3: TGCGCCAGCAGCTTGACGGGGGAAGGGGCCAACGTCCTGACTTTC.